The 23 T cell receptor beta chains below come from one sample, sequenced in a study of blood T cell repertoires in COVID-19. Repertoires were generated with immunoSEQ multiplex PCR, while TCRdb's copy carries only in-frame clones and drops some. The sample yields about 210,000 clones, around 80% seen once. The sequencing input was peripheral blood. The receptors shown here come from a woman aged 55-70 years with COVID-19, enrolled during active disease.

The rearrangement joins TRBV7-6 to TRBJ2-7; perhaps TRBD1 as D (5 bases). Germline lookup yields CDR1 SGHVS and CDR2 FNYEAQ. CDR3 size: 14 residues. Trimming stripped 0 bases from V and 2 bases from J, with 8 bases between. DNA of the CDR3: TGTGCCAGCAGCTTAGCGCAGGGAACCTACGAGCAGTACTTC. Its translation is CASSLAQGTYEQYF.

The rearrangement uses TRBV4-1 and TRBJ2-6, with 9 bases fitting TRBD1. There are 19 residues in the CDR3. Per the germline V gene, CDR1 is MGHRA and CDR2 is YSYEKL. The V gene end was trimmed by 6 bases and the J gene end by 0 bases; junction bases not matched to a gene: 12. The DNA for the CDR3 is TGCGCCAGCAGGCAGGGCAAGGGACAGGGATACTCTGGGGCCAACGTCCTGACTTTC. It specifies CASRQGKGQGYSGANVLTF.

The genes are TRBV5-6 and TRBJ2-1; 10 bases are shared with TRBD2. Germline-derived CDR1 and CDR2 are SGHDT and YYEEEE. The trim removed 4 bases at V and 0 bases at J, leaving 13 bases unmatched. The length of the CDR3 is 19 residues. The CDR3 reads CASSNGLAGVLSSYNEQFF. CDR3 sequence (DNA): TGTGCCAGCAGCAACGGGCTAGCGGGAGTATTGAGCTCCTACAATGAGCAGTTCTTC.

The chain couples TRBV4-3 to TRBJ2-7; D not certain. Germline lookup yields CDR1 LGHNA and CDR2 YSLEER. CDR3 length: 15 amino acids. V gave up 0 bases and J gave up 4 bases, with 13 bases separating them. The DNA of the CDR3 is TGCGCCAGCAGCCAAGAATGGGTGGGCTCATACGAGCAGTACTTC. Amino acid sequence: CASSQEWVGSYEQYF.

CDR3 DNA sequence: TGCGCCAGCAGCTTGGGGGACAGGGGTTCCTATGGCTACACCTTC. It specifies CASSLGDRGSYGYTF. The chain recombines TRBV5-1 with TRBJ1-2; TRBD1 aligns across 10 bases. With V trimmed by 0 bases and J by 4 bases, 3 bases remained unmatched. CDR1 and CDR2 from the germline V gene are SGHRS and YFSETQ. This CDR3 has 15 amino acids. Looking up the rest from reference TRBV5-1 and TRBJ1-2 gives the full variable domain: KAGVTQTPRYLIKTRGQQVTLSCSPISGHRSVSWYQQTPGQGLQFLFEYFSETQRNKGNFPGRFSGRQFSNSRSEMNVSTLELGDSALYLCASSLGDRGSYGYTFGSGTRLTVV.

The genes are TRBV14 and TRBJ1-1; tentatively, D is TRBD1 (6 bases). Germline loops: CDR1 SGHDN, CDR2 FVKESK. The CDR3 length is 13 residues. Deletions cut 4 bases from V and 0 bases from J, with 6 bases between. In nucleotides, the CDR3 is TGTGCCAGCAGCCGGACAGTGAACACTGAAGCTTTCTTT. This sequence encodes CASSRTVNTEAFF.

This chain links TRBV4-2 with TRBJ1-4; 8 bases map to TRBD1. CDR1 LGHNA and CDR2 YNFKEQ come from the germline V gene. The V segment lost 0 bases and the J segment 7 bases; nucleotides outside the gene matches: 7. This CDR3 contains 16 residues. CDR3 coding DNA: TGTGCCAGCAGCCAAGAAGACAGGGGAGGGAGTGAAAAACTGTTTTTT. Translation gives CASSQEDRGGSEKLFF.

J is TRBJ2-2 and V is TRBV5-4; 8 bases map to TRBD2. The CDR3 runs to 16 residues. Looked up from germline, CDR1 is SGHNT and CDR2 is YYREEE (reference sequence). V shed 2 bases, J shed 6 bases, and the junction held 9 bases outside the gene matches. In DNA, the CDR3 is TGTGCCAGCAGCTTCGGGGGACTAGGATTATCCGGGGAGCTGTTTTTT. It translates to CASSFGGLGLSGELFF.

This sequence joins TRBV6-5 and TRBJ2-5, with 11 bases matching TRBD2. The CDR3 is made up of 14 amino acids. With V trimmed by 6 bases and J by 7 bases, 7 bases remained unmatched. CDR1 MNHEY and CDR2 SVGAGI come from the germline V gene. CDR3 in amino acids: CASSPTSGTATQYF. In DNA, the CDR3 is TGTGCCAGCAGCCCGACTAGCGGGACGGCGACCCAGTACTTC.

V gene TRBV28 combines with J gene TRBJ1-2; D remains unclear. V was pared by 1 base and J by 4 bases, with 10 bases between. Germline V CDR1 and CDR2: MDHEN, SYDVKM. The CDR3 runs 14 residues. DNA of the CDR3: TGTGCCAGCAGTTTATATGACAAGAGCTATGGCTACACCTTC. It codes for CASSLYDKSYGYTF.

This chain uses TRBV24-1 with TRBJ1-1; 9 bases match TRBD1. The J segment lost 11 bases and the V segment lost 4 bases, leaving 4 bases of the junction unmatched. CDR1 and CDR2 from the germline V gene are KGHDR and SFDVKD. This CDR3 has 12 residues. The CDR3 spells CATSEGTGLAFF. Here the CDR3 DNA reads TGTGCCACCAGTGAGGGGACAGGGTTGGCTTTCTTT.

This clone was seen a few times. The CDR3 spells CACLARTTGTGDGYTF. In DNA, the CDR3 is TGTGCCTGCTTAGCCAGAACGACCGGGACAGGGGATGGCTACACCTTC. The genes are TRBV28 and TRBJ1-2, with 10 bases fitting TRBD1. Germline V CDR1 and CDR2: MDHEN, SYDVKM. The CDR3 covers 16 residues. The V segment lost 11 bases and the J segment 6 bases; nucleotides outside the gene matches: 18.

The sample holds one count of this clone. The chain carries TRBV5-4 and TRBJ2-5, with 7 bases identical to TRBD1. With V trimmed by 4 bases and J by 1 base, 4 bases remained unmatched. The CDR3 has 14 residues. Germline V lookup: CDR1 SGHNT, CDR2 YYREEE (reference sequence). CDR3 in amino acids: CASSPGQSQETQYF. The CDR3 bases are TGTGCCAGCAGCCCGGGACAGAGCCAAGAGACCCAGTACTTC.

This sequence joins TRBV5-1 and TRBJ1-2, with 10 bases that match TRBD1. V was pared by 0 bases and J by 3 bases, with 2 bases of the junction left unmatched. Germline values: CDR1 SGHRS, CDR2 YFSETQ. This CDR3 region has 15 residues. Here the CDR3 DNA reads TGCGCCAGCAGCTTGGGGGACAGGGGCGACTATGGCTACACCTTC. As protein: CASSLGDRGDYGYTF.

The rearrangement uses TRBV3-1 (or the pseudogene TRBV3-2) and TRBJ2-2; 10 nucleotides align to TRBD1. Per germline, CDR1 LGHDT and CDR2 YNNKEL (reference sequence). CDR3 length equals 15 residues. The V and J ends lost 4 bases and 7 bases, in that order; junction bases with no gene match: 6. The CDR3 DNA reads TGTGCCAGCAGCCCCCGGACAGGGGGTGTCGGGGAGCTGTTTTTT. Protein product: CASSPRTGGVGELFF.

This sequence joins TRBV14 and TRBJ2-2; tentatively, D is TRBD1 (5 bases). Germline V CDR1 and CDR2: SGHDN, FVKESK. The CDR3 has 17 amino acids. V was cut by 0 bases and J by 5 bases, with 16 bases left in between. CDR3 amino acids: CASSQDWQGMATGELFF. Here the CDR3 DNA reads TGTGCCAGCAGCCAAGATTGGCAGGGAATGGCGACCGGGGAGCTGTTTTTT.

The genes are TRBV5-6 and TRBJ1-1, with a weak D call TRBD1 (5 bases). The CDR3 is 14 residues long. V was clipped by 4 bases and J by 1 base, with 11 bases between them. The germline CDR1 and CDR2 sequences are SGHDT and YYEEEE. CDR3 residues: CASSLLQGNTEAFF. For the CDR3, the DNA is TGTGCCAGCAGCCTGCTCCAGGGGAACACTGAAGCTTTCTTT.

The V and J genes are TRBV7-2 and TRBJ1-6; the D gene is possibly TRBD1 (5 bases). The germline CDR1 and CDR2 sequences are SGHTA and FQGNSA. This CDR3 is built from 16 residues. Trimming shortened V by 1 base and J by 7 bases, and 14 bases separated the two germline ends. The CDR3: CASSLVWQGDNSPLHF. Here the CDR3 DNA reads TGTGCCAGCAGCTTAGTGTGGCAGGGTGACAATTCACCCCTCCACTTT.

The chain employs TRBV18 and TRBJ1-2; D is perhaps TRBD1 (5 bases). Germline assignment: CDR1 KGHSH and CDR2 LQKENI. This CDR3 contains 15 residues. V lost 3 bases, J lost 6 bases, and 17 bases lay in between. CDR3 region: CASSPGVGVVDGYTF. The CDR3, as DNA: TGTGCCAGCTCACCCGGAGTAGGGGTAGTTGATGGCTACACCTTC.

DNA of the CDR3: TGCGCCAGCAGCTTGGGTGGCAAGATGAACACTGAAGCTTTCTTT. Translating it yields CASSLGGKMNTEAFF. This rearrangement joins TRBV5-1 to TRBJ1-1; D remains unclear. The germline V and J ends were trimmed by 0 bases and 0 bases, with 9 bases remaining between them. The CDR3 spans 15 residues. The germline gives CDR1 SGHRS, CDR2 YFSETQ.

This chain uses TRBV27 with TRBJ1-5; a weak D match, TRBD1 (5 bases). The V and J ends lost 4 bases and 5 bases respectively, with 12 bases between them. Germline CDR1 and CDR2: MNHEY and SMNVEV (reference sequence). This CDR3 is built from 14 residues. The CDR3 spells CASSWRGEDQPQHF. For the CDR3, the DNA is TGTGCCAGCAGTTGGAGGGGAGAGGATCAGCCCCAGCATTTT.

Only one count was recorded for this clone. This chain joins TRBV3-1 (or the pseudogene TRBV3-2) and TRBJ2-3, with 9 bases identical to TRBD2. V was pared by 1 base and J by 1 base, with 6 bases of the junction left unmatched. Germline V CDR1 and CDR2: LGHDT, YNNKEL (reference sequence). The CDR3 sequence is 17 residues long. CDR3 in DNA: TGTGCCAGCAGCCAAGGTGTGCGGGGGGGACGCACAGATACGCAGTATTTT. Its translation is CASSQGVRGGRTDTQYF.

The chain is built from TRBV19 and TRBJ2-7, with a possible D match to TRBD2 (6 bases). V lost 3 bases and J 2 bases, leaving 11 bases between the germline ends. Germline CDR1 and CDR2: LNHDA and SQIVND (reference sequence). This CDR3 has 14 residues. The CDR3 is CASSMTGRPYEQYF. In DNA form, the CDR3 reads TGTGCCAGTAGTATGACCGGGAGACCCTACGAGCAGTACTTC.